This T cell receptor beta chain came from a study of T cell repertoires in cytomegalovirus infection. Study-wide background: Based on public TCR beta signatures, there were indications of CMV infection and of a matching HLA type.

TCRdb re-derived calls from the reads in MiXCR, one entry per CDR3 protein. The profile covers fewer than 850,000 distinct CDR3 sequences, with 25% to 30% appearing a single time and about an eighth taken by the ten largest. Findings and limits, study-wide: Cumulative frequency of public TCR beta families picked out carriers of CMV plus the relevant HLA.

This clonotype was detected a few times. Its target is not known. Germline V CDR1 and CDR2: SQVTM, ANQGSEA. Trimming removed 7 bases from V and 2 bases from J, with 16 bases in between. The CDR3 is 14 amino acids. This TCR was recovered from a human donor in good health (CMV status not recorded). Some clones in this sample may be carry-over from other donors' samples. This chain connects TRBV29-1 to TRBJ2-3; weak D call: TRBD1 (5 bases). The material sequenced was cultured CD8+ T cells from PBMCs, taken from culture after CMV antigen stimulation. CDR3 loop: CSALRGRATDTQYF. In DNA form, the CDR3 reads TGCAGCGCTCTTCGCGGCAGGGCCACAGATACGCAGTATTTT.